This T cell receptor beta chain stems from a study of cytomegalovirus exposure and HLA in healthy donors. Whole-study results and caveats: Later genetic work tied a missense DCLRE1C variant to beta-chain V and J trimming. Reports indicate that TCR beta sequences accurately predicted the HLA-A and HLA-B alleles of most subjects.

Primers for the PCR totalled 60 Vbeta and 13 Jbeta. Produced via immunoSEQ multiplex PCR; TCRdb's table is partial and in-frame only. The sample contains 190,000 or so clones, 80% to 85% of which appear only once. J lost 2 bases, V lost 4 bases, and 9 bases had no gene match. The CDR3 has 16 residues. Looked up from germline, CDR1 is SGHNT and CDR2 is YYREEE (reference sequence). About this clone itself: What it binds is unknown.

The V call is TRBV5-4, the J call TRBJ2-3; TRBD2 matches at 8 bases. The source is a man aged 45-60 years in good health and CMV-seronegative. Sequenced input: PBMCs. The CDR3 DNA is TGTGCCAGCAGCCCACCGGGGGGGCCGGCCACAGATACGCAGTATTTT. Its protein is CASSPPGGPATDTQYF.